The 27 T cell receptor beta chains below were found in one sample sequenced in a study of cytomegalovirus exposure and HLA in healthy donors (dated by TCRdb to the late 2010s). Library generation was performed with the immunoSEQ multiplex PCR assay. For the multiplex PCR, a mixture combining 60 forward primers for TCR Vbeta segments and 13 reverse primers for TCR Jbeta segments was used. TCRdb provides this immuneACCESS table in a form limited to in-frame rearrangements. Some clones are lacking; in checked studies, under half of them reflect an unresolved V gene, and why the rest are absent is not known. This sample is represented by some 140,000 clones; more than 70% of them were singletons. Of the sample, approximately 3.4% is held by the ten largest clones. Sequencing input: PBMCs. Source of these receptors: a man between 40 and 49 years old in good health and CMV-seronegative.

The chain joins TRBV29-1 to TRBJ1-1, with D perhaps TRBD1 (5 bases). Trimming took off 3 bases at V and 1 base at J, with 12 bases between the two ends. CDR1 and CDR2 (germline): SQVTM, ANQGSEA. CDR3 length: 14 amino acids. CDR3 loop: CSVDRGRRNTEAFF. The DNA of the CDR3 is TGCAGCGTTGATAGGGGTCGCCGGAACACTGAAGCTTTCTTT.

The chain combines TRBV5-8 with TRBJ2-3, with TRBD2 matching over 12 bases. J lost 1 base, V lost 0 bases, and 3 bases had no gene match. Germline assignment: CDR1 SGHTS and CDR2 YDEGEE. The CDR3 covers 17 residues. CDR3 nucleotides: TGTGCCAGCAGCTTGGGGACTAGCGGGGAGGGCACAGATACGCAGTATTTT. This translates into CASSLGTSGEGTDTQYF.

V usage is TRBV6-1 and J usage is TRBJ2-7; TRBD2 matches at 8 bases. V trimming: 10 bases; J trimming: 0 bases; junction bases outside the gene matches: 8. The CDR3 spans 14 residues. Germline CDR1 and CDR2: MNHNS and SASEGT. The CDR3 bases are TGTGCCATCTCGGGGGGGCGACTCTCCTACGAGCAGTACTTC. Translated, it gives CAISGGRLSYEQYF.

CDR3 DNA: TGTGCCAGCAGCTTAGCGCAAGCGGGGGGATGGGCAGATACGCAGTATTTT. This translates into CASSLAQAGGWADTQYF. The chain couples TRBV7-2 to TRBJ2-3; TRBD2 matches 9 bases. V shed 0 bases, J shed 4 bases, and the junction held 8 bases outside the gene matches. CDR3 length: 17 residues. From germline, CDR1 is SGHTA and CDR2 FQGNSA.

The chain combines TRBV7-2 with TRBJ1-6; TRBD1 matches 9 bases. The CDR3 is 16 residues long. V shed 5 bases and J 7 bases; nucleotides not matched to a gene: 9. Germline CDR1 reads SGHTA; CDR2 reads FQGNSA. The CDR3 is CASSPRTGELNSPLHF. CDR3 coding DNA: TGTGCCAGCAGCCCCCGGACAGGGGAGTTGAATTCACCCCTCCACTTT.

V usage is TRBV7-2 and J usage is TRBJ2-7; D is possibly TRBD2 (7 bases). The CDR3 loop spans 15 amino acids. Trimming pared 7 bases from V and 4 bases from J, leaving 20 bases between. Per the germline V gene, CDR1 is SGHTA and CDR2 is FQGNSA. This chain's CDR3 is CASTGRGGGVYEQYF. The CDR3, as DNA: TGTGCCAGCACCGGCCGGGGAGGGGGGGTTTACGAGCAGTACTTC.

The table lists this clone with a few counts. The V call is TRBV19, the J call TRBJ2-5; D uncertain. CDR1 is LNHDA, CDR2 SQIVND, per germline (reference sequence). The CDR3 sequence is 13 residues long. The V end was cut by 5 bases, the J end by 7 bases, with 14 bases between. CDR3 bases: TGTGCCAGTAGTCCTGACCCGACTCGGACCCAGTACTTC. Its protein is CASSPDPTRTQYF.

This chain connects TRBV19 to TRBJ1-1, with 9 bases aligning to TRBD1. The V and J ends lost 7 bases and 1 base, in that order; junction bases with no gene match: 1. Germline V gene lookup returns CDR1 LNHDA and CDR2 SQIVND (reference sequence). The CDR3 is made up of 13 amino acids. The DNA of the CDR3 is TGTGCCAGTAAGGGACAGGGGAACACTGAAGCTTTCTTT. Translation: CASKGQGNTEAFF. The whole variable domain, filled in from reference TRBV19 and TRBJ1-1, reads DGGITQSPKYLFRKEGQNVTLSCEQNLNHDAMYWYRQDPGQGLRLIYYSQIVNDFQKGDIAEGYSVSREKKESFPLTVTSAQKNPTAFYLCASKGQGNTEAFFGQGTRLTVV.

V and J are TRBV21-1 and TRBJ1-5; the table's D call of TRBD1 was not tested on the DNA. TRBV21-1 is a pseudogene locus. CDR3 length: 15 residues. For the CDR3, the DNA is TGTGCCAGCAGCACTTTAGGGACAGGCATTGAGCCCCAGCATTTT. Translated, it gives CASSTLGTGIEPQHF.

The chain uses TRBV6-5 and TRBJ1-1, with TRBD1 as a possible D gene (5 bases). This CDR3 region has 15 residues. V was cut by 0 bases and J by 1 base, with 9 bases left in between. Germline V gives CDR1 MNHEY, CDR2 SVGAGI. The CDR3 region has the DNA TGTGCCAGCAGTTACTCTGCGACAGCGAACACTGAAGCTTTCTTT. Translating gives CASSYSATANTEAFF.

The V call is TRBV27, the J call TRBJ2-4; tentative D call: TRBD2 (5 bases). V lost 3 bases and J lost 0, with 12 bases in between. The V gene's germline CDR1 is MNHEY and CDR2 SMNVEV (reference sequence). CDR3 length: 16 residues. Here the CDR3 DNA reads TGTGCCAGCAGTTTTCACCGGGGTCAAGCCAAAAACATTCAGTACTTC. It specifies CASSFHRGQAKNIQYF.

This chain joins TRBV19 and TRBJ2-1, with D possibly matching TRBD1 (6 bases). The CDR3 length is 14 residues. In germline, CDR1 is LNHDA, CDR2 SQIVND (reference sequence). V was clipped by 5 bases and J by 6 bases, with 14 bases between them. The DNA of the CDR3 is TGTGCCAGTAGTTTCAGGACAGAAAGCAATGAGCAGTTCTTC. This codes for CASSFRTESNEQFF.

The CDR3 DNA reads TGTGCCAGCAGCCCCGGACTAGCGGGAGGAGGGGAAGAGACCCAGTACTTC. Protein: CASSPGLAGGGEETQYF. This rearrangement joins TRBV28 to TRBJ2-5; the match to TRBD2 covers 14 bases. After removal of 6 bases from V and 3 bases from J, the junction contained 9 bases not matched to a gene. The CDR3 is 17 residues long. CDR1 is MDHEN, CDR2 SYDVKM, per germline.

A word on this clone: Other DNA sequences in the sample encode the same CDR3. The rearrangement joins TRBV5-1 to TRBJ2-3; 7 positions match TRBD2. CDR1 and CDR2 (germline): SGHRS, YFSETQ. The CDR3 sequence is 14 residues long. V lost 2 bases and J lost 3; bases outside the gene matches: 3. Here the CDR3 DNA reads TGCGCCAGCAGCTTAGGGAGGGTAACAGATACGCAGTATTTT. This codes for CASSLGRVTDTQYF.

The genes are TRBV6-5 and TRBJ2-3; the D gene is possibly TRBD1 (6 bases). Germline CDR1 and CDR2: MNHEY and SVGAGI. V was trimmed by 8 bases and J by 6 bases, leaving 18 bases between them. This CDR3 contains 14 residues. The chain's CDR3 is CASCRSRGADTQYF. Here the CDR3 DNA reads TGTGCCAGCTGCAGGAGCAGGGGAGCGGATACGCAGTATTTT.

This clone occurred once. The chain employs TRBV10-3 and TRBJ2-3, with 9 bases aligning to TRBD2. The germline V gene encodes CDR1 ENHRY and CDR2 SYGVKD. The CDR3 is made up of 18 amino acids. Trimming at V came to 6 bases and at J to 0 bases, leaving 13 bases not matched to a gene. This chain's CDR3 is CAISPLGSGGHSTDTQYF. CDR3 coding DNA: TGTGCCATCAGCCCCTTAGGTAGCGGGGGACATAGCACAGATACGCAGTATTTT.

This clone was counted many times. This chain uses TRBV6-1 with TRBJ1-1; 7 bases map to TRBD1. This CDR3 spans 16 amino acids. Germline V CDR1 and CDR2: MNHNS, SASEGT. Trimming removed 1 base from V and 0 bases from J; junction bases left unmatched: 5. The CDR3 protein is CASSEGFRGLNTEAFF. CDR3 sequence (DNA): TGTGCCAGCAGTGAAGGATTCAGGGGGTTGAACACTGAAGCTTTCTTT.

The chain couples TRBV29-1 to TRBJ2-3; no firm D call. V was shortened by 4 bases and J by 3 bases, with 5 bases between the two germline ends. The CDR3 contains 11 residues. Germline values: CDR1 SQVTM, CDR2 ANQGSEA. As DNA, the CDR3 is TGCAGCGTTGGTTATACAGATACGCAGTATTTT. Translated, it gives CSVGYTDTQYF.

The gene calls are TRBV6-5 and TRBJ2-7; 11 positions agree with TRBD2. With V trimmed by 5 bases and J by 4 bases, 4 bases remained unmatched. The CDR3 covers 14 residues. Looked up from germline, CDR1 is MNHEY and CDR2 is SVGAGI. DNA of the CDR3: TGTGCCAGCAGTCCCGGGACTAGCGGTTACGAGCAGTACTTC. This sequence encodes CASSPGTSGYEQYF.

This clone was seen a few times. The V and J genes are TRBV7-2 and TRBJ2-1; 7 bases line up with TRBD2. Germline-derived CDR1 and CDR2 are SGHTA and FQGNSA. This CDR3 contains 12 residues. Losses at the gene ends were 0 bases for V and 12 bases for J; bases not matched to a gene: 2. CDR3 amino acids: CASSLARGGQFF. CDR3 coding DNA: TGTGCCAGCAGCTTAGCTCGCGGGGGGCAGTTCTTC.

In its sample, this clone was seen a few times. This chain links TRBV27 with TRBJ2-7; 8 nucleotides match TRBD2. Germline assignment: CDR1 MNHEY and CDR2 SMNVEV (reference sequence). V shed 7 bases and J 8 bases; nucleotides not matched to a gene: 13. This CDR3 has 14 amino acids. CDR3 sequence (DNA): TGTGCCAGCATGACGGGAGGGCCTGGGGAGAAGCAGTACTTC. The encoded protein is CASMTGGPGEKQYF.

The genes are TRBV5-6 and TRBJ1-1; tentative D call: TRBD1 (6 bases). CDR3 length: 16 residues. Between the trimmed V and J ends, which lost 0 bases and 1 base, there was a span of 13 bases. CDR1 is SGHDT and CDR2 is YYEEEE in the germline V gene. The CDR3 here is CASSLDQGMRNTEAFF. CDR3 DNA sequence: TGTGCCAGCAGCTTGGACCAGGGGATGAGGAACACTGAAGCTTTCTTT.

This clone appeared a few times. J is TRBJ2-5 and V is TRBV10-3, with 7 nucleotides matching TRBD2. The CDR3 runs to 13 residues. The germline CDR1 and CDR2 sequences are ENHRY and SYGVKD. Here the CDR3 reads CANSRGDQETQYF. Here the CDR3 DNA reads TGTGCGAACTCTCGGGGGGACCAAGAGACCCAGTACTTC.

The chain carries TRBV5-1 and TRBJ1-3; tentative D call: TRBD1 (6 bases). Germline CDR1 is SGHRS and CDR2 is YFSETQ. V was pared by 0 bases and J by 4 bases, with 11 bases between. This CDR3 is built from 15 residues. CDR3 nucleotide sequence: TGCGCCAGCAGCTTGGACCCAGGGGAAGGAAACACCATATATTTT. As protein: CASSLDPGEGNTIYF.

The genes are TRBV7-8 and TRBJ1-6; no reliable D call. Germline values: CDR1 SGHVS, CDR2 FQNEAQ. V was trimmed by 4 bases and J by 7 bases, leaving 14 bases between them. This CDR3 has 15 amino acids. CDR3 loop: CASSYSTDLNSPLHF. CDR3 in DNA: TGTGCCAGCAGCTACTCCACAGATTTAAATTCACCCCTCCACTTT. The entire variable domain, with the rest obtained from reference TRBV7-8 and TRBJ1-6, is as follows: GAGVSQSPRYKVAKRGQDVALRCDPISGHVSLFWYQQALGQGPEFLTYFQNEAQLDKSGLPSDRFFAERPEGSVSTLKIQRTQQEDSAVYLCASSYSTDLNSPLHFGNGTRLTVT.

V usage is TRBV11-2 and J usage is TRBJ2-4; TRBD1 matches at 8 bases. The CDR3 length is 19 residues. V lost 4 bases to trimming and J lost 0 bases; unmatched junction nucleotides: 14. Germline V gene sequence: CDR1 SGHAT, CDR2 FQNNGV. The CDR3 DNA is TGTGCCAGCAGCTACGGATTAGGACAGGGTTACCTAGCCAAAAACATTCAGTACTTC. It is translated as CASSYGLGQGYLAKNIQYF.

The rearrangement uses TRBV19 and TRBJ1-5; D ambiguous. Germline V gene lookup returns CDR1 LNHDA and CDR2 SQIVND (reference sequence). Trimming left V 1 base short and J 2 bases short, with 15 bases between. CDR3 length: 17 amino acids. The CDR3: CASSIVAAAHGNQPQHF. The DNA of the CDR3 is TGTGCCAGTAGTATAGTTGCGGCAGCCCACGGCAATCAGCCCCAGCATTTT.